Listed below are T cell receptor beta chains from one sample, sequenced in a study of blood T cell repertoires in COVID-19. Profiling relied on immunoSEQ multiplex PCR, and the TCRdb table lists in-frame clones only, not all of them. The sample lists some 250,000 clones, around 86% occurring once. The sequenced sample was peripheral blood. The origin of the receptors is a young man who had recovered from COVID-19. CDR3s include the opening cysteine and the closing phenylalanine or tryptophan. Fields, in order: J gene, CDR3 length, V gene, CDR3 protein.

j_gene: TRBJ2-2
len: 15
v_gene: TRBV19
CDR3aa: CASTYRQGRSGELFF

j_gene: TRBJ2-7
len: 16
v_gene: TRBV5-6
CDR3aa: CASSLAWSGVSYEQYF

j_gene: TRBJ1-1
len: 13
v_gene: TRBV9
CDR3aa: CASSVRGYTEAFF

j_gene: TRBJ1-5
len: 15
v_gene: TRBV18
CDR3aa: CASSPFAGRDQPQHF

j_gene: TRBJ1-1
len: 16
v_gene: TRBV6-5
CDR3aa: CASSYSWDRGQTEAFF

j_gene: TRBJ2-1
len: 13
v_gene: TRBV6-5
CDR3aa: CASSYSMSSEQFF

j_gene: TRBJ2-7
len: 13
v_gene: TRBV13
CDR3aa: CASSLGLGDEQYF

j_gene: TRBJ2-7
len: 14
v_gene: TRBV25-1
CDR3aa: CASMAPGVSNEQYF

j_gene: TRBJ1-4
len: 16
v_gene: TRBV19
CDR3aa: CASSIGQGATNEKLFF

j_gene: TRBJ2-1
len: 13
v_gene: TRBV18
CDR3aa: CASSPNRDDEQFF

j_gene: TRBJ2-2
len: 14
v_gene: TRBV18
CDR3aa: CASSGTGLGGELFF

j_gene: TRBJ2-3
len: 15
v_gene: TRBV9
CDR3aa: CASSRELVVSDTQYF

j_gene: TRBJ2-3
len: 15
v_gene: TRBV9
CDR3aa: CASSVVGHVTDTQYF

j_gene: TRBJ2-7
len: 16
v_gene: TRBV19
CDR3aa: CASSIDWTSGGSEQYF

j_gene: TRBJ2-7
len: 13
v_gene: TRBV5-4
CDR3aa: CASSLDRAYEQYF

j_gene: TRBJ2-3
len: 17
v_gene: TRBV7-9
CDR3aa: CASNWGASGGDTDTQYF

j_gene: TRBJ2-3
len: 15
v_gene: TRBV9
CDR3aa: CASSVGLGSTDTQYF

j_gene: TRBJ2-1
len: 13
v_gene: TRBV11-3
CDR3aa: CASSPRTGDEQFF

j_gene: TRBJ2-3
len: 14
v_gene: TRBV5-1
CDR3aa: CASSAGTAGDTQYF

j_gene: TRBJ1-1
len: 13
v_gene: TRBV5-6
CDR3aa: CASSLGWGQGAFF

j_gene: TRBJ1-5
len: 17
v_gene: TRBV2
CDR3aa: CASSGGVGLYSNQPQHF

j_gene: TRBJ1-5
len: 15
v_gene: TRBV9
CDR3aa: CASSPEGAGNQPQHF

j_gene: TRBJ1-1
len: 16
v_gene: TRBV9
CDR3aa: CASSVGIGVSNTEAFF

j_gene: TRBJ1-2
len: 13
v_gene: TRBV12-3/TRBV12-4
CDR3aa: CASSLRTGDGYTF

j_gene: TRBJ2-2
len: 16
v_gene: TRBV5-5
CDR3aa: CASSLPRGGNTGELFF

j_gene: TRBJ1-4
len: 15
v_gene: TRBV7-6
CDR3aa: CASSFRTGRDEKLFF

j_gene: TRBJ1-5
len: 12
v_gene: TRBV13
CDR3aa: CASGAGNQPQHF

j_gene: TRBJ1-1
len: 14
v_gene: TRBV5-6
CDR3aa: CASRPTGVGTEAFF

j_gene: TRBJ2-1
len: 12
v_gene: TRBV12-3/TRBV12-4
CDR3aa: CASTSSYNEQFF

j_gene: TRBJ2-1
len: 17
v_gene: TRBV3-1/TRBV3-2
CDR3aa: CASSPPGTGHTYNEQFF

j_gene: TRBJ2-3
len: 16
v_gene: TRBV4-3
CDR3aa: CASSQRTGGSTDTQYF

j_gene: TRBJ2-7
len: 14
v_gene: TRBV4-3
CDR3aa: CASSQGTGPYEQYF

j_gene: TRBJ2-7
len: 15
v_gene: TRBV7-2
CDR3aa: CASSLVYGTGYEQYF

j_gene: TRBJ1-1
len: 11
v_gene: TRBV6-5
CDR3aa: CASTDTTEAFF

j_gene: TRBJ1-6
len: 15
v_gene: TRBV5-1
CDR3aa: CARLDSCSYNSPLHF

j_gene: TRBJ1-2
len: 14
v_gene: TRBV2
CDR3aa: CASSEEGRVYGYTF

j_gene: TRBJ2-6
len: 15
v_gene: TRBV7-2
CDR3aa: CASRSWGAGANVLTF

j_gene: TRBJ2-2
len: 17
v_gene: TRBV5-1
CDR3aa: CASSRGQPIGDTGELFF

j_gene: TRBJ2-7
len: 13
v_gene: TRBV18
CDR3aa: CASSKGAEYEQYF

j_gene: TRBJ2-1
len: 15
v_gene: TRBV6-4
CDR3aa: CASSPGSGSYNEQFF

j_gene: TRBJ2-5
len: 15
v_gene: TRBV5-6
CDR3aa: CASSLGLAGQETQYF

j_gene: TRBJ1-5
len: 14
v_gene: TRBV5-6
CDR3aa: CASSTGTLNQPQHF

j_gene: TRBJ1-2
len: 14
v_gene: TRBV9
CDR3aa: CASSLGNRVEGYTF

j_gene: TRBJ2-3
len: 19
v_gene: TRBV3-1/TRBV3-2
CDR3aa: CASRHGLAGQDEGTDTQYF